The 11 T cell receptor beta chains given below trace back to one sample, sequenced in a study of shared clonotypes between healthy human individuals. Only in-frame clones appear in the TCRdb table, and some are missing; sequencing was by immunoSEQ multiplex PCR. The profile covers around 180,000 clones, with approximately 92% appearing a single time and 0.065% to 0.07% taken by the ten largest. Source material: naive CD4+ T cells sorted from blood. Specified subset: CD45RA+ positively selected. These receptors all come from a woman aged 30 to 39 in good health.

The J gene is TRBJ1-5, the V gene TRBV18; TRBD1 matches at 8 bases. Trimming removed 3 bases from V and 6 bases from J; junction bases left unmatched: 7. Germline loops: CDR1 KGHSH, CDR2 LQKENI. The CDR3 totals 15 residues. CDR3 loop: CASSPGRGRSQPQHF. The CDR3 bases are TGTGCCAGCTCACCGGGCAGGGGGCGTAGTCAGCCCCAGCATTTT.

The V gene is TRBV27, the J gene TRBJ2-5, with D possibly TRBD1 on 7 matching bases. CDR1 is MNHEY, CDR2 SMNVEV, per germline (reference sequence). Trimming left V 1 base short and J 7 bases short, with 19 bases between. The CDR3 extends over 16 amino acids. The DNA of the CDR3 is TGTGCCAGCAGTTTATTAGGGACAGCGGGCTTACGGACCCAGTACTTC. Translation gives CASSLLGTAGLRTQYF.

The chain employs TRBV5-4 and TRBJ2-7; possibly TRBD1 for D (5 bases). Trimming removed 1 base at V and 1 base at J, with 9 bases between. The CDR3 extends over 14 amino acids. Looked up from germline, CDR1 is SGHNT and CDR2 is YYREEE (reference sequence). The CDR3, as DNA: TGTGCCAGCAGCTTGCGTGACAGTTCCTACGAGCAGTACTTC. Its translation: CASSLRDSSYEQYF.

CDR3 DNA: TGTGCCTGGGGACAGGGAAAGTATCAGCCCCAGCATTTT. Translation gives CAWGQGKYQPQHF. The chain combines TRBV30 with TRBJ1-5, with 8 bases identical to TRBD1. The CDR3 is 13 amino acids. Germline values: CDR1 GTSNPN, CDR2 SVGIG (reference sequence). V trimming: 5 bases; J trimming: 5 bases; junction bases outside the gene matches: 5.

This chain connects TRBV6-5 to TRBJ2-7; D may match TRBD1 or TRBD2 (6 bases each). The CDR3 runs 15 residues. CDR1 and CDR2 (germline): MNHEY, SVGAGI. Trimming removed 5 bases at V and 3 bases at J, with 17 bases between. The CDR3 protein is CASSAYPGGNYEQYF. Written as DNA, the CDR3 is TGTGCCAGCAGTGCGTACCCCGGGGGCAACTACGAGCAGTACTTC.

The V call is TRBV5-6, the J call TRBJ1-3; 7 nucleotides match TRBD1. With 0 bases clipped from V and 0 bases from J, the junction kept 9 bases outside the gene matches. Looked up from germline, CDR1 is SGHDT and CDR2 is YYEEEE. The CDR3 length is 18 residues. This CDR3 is CASSLAAGGKASGNTIYF. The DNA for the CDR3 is TGTGCCAGCAGCTTGGCGGCAGGGGGGAAAGCCTCTGGAAACACCATATATTTT.

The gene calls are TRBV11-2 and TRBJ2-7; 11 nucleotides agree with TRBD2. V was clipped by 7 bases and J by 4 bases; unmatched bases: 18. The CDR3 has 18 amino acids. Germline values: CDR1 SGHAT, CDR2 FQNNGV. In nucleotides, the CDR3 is TGTGCCAGCACCAAAGATGCACTAGCGGGAGTATTAGTATACGAGCAGTACTTC. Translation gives CASTKDALAGVLVYEQYF.

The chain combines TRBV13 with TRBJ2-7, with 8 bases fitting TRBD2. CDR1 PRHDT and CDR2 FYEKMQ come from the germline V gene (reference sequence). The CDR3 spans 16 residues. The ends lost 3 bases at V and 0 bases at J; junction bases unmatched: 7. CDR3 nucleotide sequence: TGTGCCAGCAGCTTCGAGCGGGAGAATAGCTCCTACGAGCAGTACTTC. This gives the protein CASSFERENSSYEQYF.

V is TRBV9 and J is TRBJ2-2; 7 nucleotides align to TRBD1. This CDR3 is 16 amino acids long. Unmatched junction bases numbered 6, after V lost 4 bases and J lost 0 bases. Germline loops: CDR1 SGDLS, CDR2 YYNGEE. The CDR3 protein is CASSPLGTANTGELFF. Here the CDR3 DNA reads TGTGCCAGCAGCCCCCTCGGGACAGCGAACACCGGGGAGCTGTTTTTT.

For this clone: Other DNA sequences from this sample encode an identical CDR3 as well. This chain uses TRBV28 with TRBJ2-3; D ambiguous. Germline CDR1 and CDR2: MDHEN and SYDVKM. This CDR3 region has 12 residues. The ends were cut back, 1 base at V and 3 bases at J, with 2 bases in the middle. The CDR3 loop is CASSLSTDTQYF. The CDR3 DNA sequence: TGTGCCAGCAGTTTATCAACAGATACGCAGTATTTT.

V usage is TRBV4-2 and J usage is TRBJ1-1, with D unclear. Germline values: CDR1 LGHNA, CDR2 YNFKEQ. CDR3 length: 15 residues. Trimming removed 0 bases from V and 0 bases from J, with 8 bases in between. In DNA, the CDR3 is TGTGCCAGCAGCCAAGATAACTACCTGAACACTGAAGCTTTCTTT. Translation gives CASSQDNYLNTEAFF.